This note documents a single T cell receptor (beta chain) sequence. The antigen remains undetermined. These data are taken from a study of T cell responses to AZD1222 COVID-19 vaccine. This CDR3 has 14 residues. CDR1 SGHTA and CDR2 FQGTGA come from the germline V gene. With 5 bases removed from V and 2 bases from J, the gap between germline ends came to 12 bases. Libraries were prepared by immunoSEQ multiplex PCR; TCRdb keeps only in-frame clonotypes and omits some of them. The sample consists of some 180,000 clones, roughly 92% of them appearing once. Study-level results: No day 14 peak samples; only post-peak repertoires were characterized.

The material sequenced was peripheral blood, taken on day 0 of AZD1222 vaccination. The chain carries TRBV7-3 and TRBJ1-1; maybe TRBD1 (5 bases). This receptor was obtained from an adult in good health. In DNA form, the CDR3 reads TGTGCCAGCAGCCTCGGACACCGTAACACTGAAGCTTTCTTT. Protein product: CASSLGHRNTEAFF.